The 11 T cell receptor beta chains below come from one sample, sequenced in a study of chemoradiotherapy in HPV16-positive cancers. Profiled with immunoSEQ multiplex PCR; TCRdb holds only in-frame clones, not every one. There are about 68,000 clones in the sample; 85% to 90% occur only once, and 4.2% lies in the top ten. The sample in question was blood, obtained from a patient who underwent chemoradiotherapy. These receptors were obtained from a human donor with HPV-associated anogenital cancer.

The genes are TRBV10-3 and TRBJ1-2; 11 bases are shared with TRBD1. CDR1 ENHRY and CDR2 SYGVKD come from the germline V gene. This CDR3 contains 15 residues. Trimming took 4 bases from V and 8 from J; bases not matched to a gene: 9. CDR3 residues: CAISAAPGQGGGYTF. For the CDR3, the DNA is TGTGCCATCAGTGCGGCCCCGGGACAGGGGGGCGGCTACACCTTC.

The CDR3 coding sequence is TGCGCCAGCAGCTTGGTAGGGGGAGACAATGAGCAGTTCTTC. Translation gives CASSLVGGDNEQFF. The V gene is TRBV5-1, the J gene TRBJ2-1, with D possibly being TRBD1 (6 bases). V dropped 0 bases and J dropped 5 bases, with 9 bases sitting between them. CDR1 SGHRS and CDR2 YFSETQ come from the germline V gene. The CDR3 contains 14 residues.

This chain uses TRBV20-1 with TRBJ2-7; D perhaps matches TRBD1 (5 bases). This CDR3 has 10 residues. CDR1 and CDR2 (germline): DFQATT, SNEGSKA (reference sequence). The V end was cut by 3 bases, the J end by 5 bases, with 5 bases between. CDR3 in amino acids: CSARGHEQYF. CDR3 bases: TGCAGTGCTAGGGGGCACGAGCAGTACTTC.

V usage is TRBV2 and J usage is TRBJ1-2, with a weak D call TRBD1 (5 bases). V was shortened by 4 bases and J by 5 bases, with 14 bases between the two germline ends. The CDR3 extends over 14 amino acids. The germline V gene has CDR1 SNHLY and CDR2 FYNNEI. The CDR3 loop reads CASSADGTEYGYTF. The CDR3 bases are TGTGCCAGCAGTGCAGACGGGACGGAATATGGCTACACCTTC.

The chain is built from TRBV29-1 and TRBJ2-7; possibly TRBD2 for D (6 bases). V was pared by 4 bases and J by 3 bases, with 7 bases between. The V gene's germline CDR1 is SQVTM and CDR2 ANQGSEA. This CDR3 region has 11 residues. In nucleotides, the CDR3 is TGCAGCGTTGTGCGGGGCTACGAGCAGTACTTC. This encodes CSVVRGYEQYF.

The CDR3 reads CSAGTGGNSPLHF. For the CDR3, the DNA is TGCAGCGCGGGGACAGGGGGCAATTCACCCCTCCACTTT. This sequence joins TRBV29-1 and TRBJ1-6; 12 positions match TRBD1. Germline-derived CDR1 and CDR2 are SQVTM and ANQGSEA. V trimming: 7 bases; J trimming: 7 bases; junction bases outside the gene matches: 2. The CDR3 spans 13 residues. Supplemented by reference TRBV29-1 and TRBJ1-6, the full variable domain reads SAVISQKPSRDICQRGTSLTIQCQVDSQVTMMFWYRQQPGQSLTLIATANQGSEATYESGFVIDKFPISRPNLTFSTLTVSNMSPEDSSIYLCSAGTGGNSPLHFGNGTRLTVT.

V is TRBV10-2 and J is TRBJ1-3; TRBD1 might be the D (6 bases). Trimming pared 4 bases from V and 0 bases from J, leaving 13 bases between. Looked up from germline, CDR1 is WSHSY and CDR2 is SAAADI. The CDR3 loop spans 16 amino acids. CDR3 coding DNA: TGCGCCAGCAGTGGAGGGGGGGTCCCCTCTGGAAACACCATATATTTT. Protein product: CASSGGGVPSGNTIYF.

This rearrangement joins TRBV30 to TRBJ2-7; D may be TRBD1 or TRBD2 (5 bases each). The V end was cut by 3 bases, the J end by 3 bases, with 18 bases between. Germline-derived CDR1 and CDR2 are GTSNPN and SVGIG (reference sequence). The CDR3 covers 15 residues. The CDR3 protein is CAWRKVETRGYEQYF. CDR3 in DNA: TGTGCCTGGAGAAAGGTGGAGACGAGGGGCTACGAGCAGTACTTC.

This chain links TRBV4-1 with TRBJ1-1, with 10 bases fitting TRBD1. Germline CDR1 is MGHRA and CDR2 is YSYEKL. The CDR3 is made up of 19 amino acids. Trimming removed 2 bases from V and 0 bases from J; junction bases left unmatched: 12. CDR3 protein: CASSQPDRGRVYMNTEAFF. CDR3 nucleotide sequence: TGCGCCAGCAGCCAACCTGACAGGGGGCGAGTTTATATGAACACTGAAGCTTTCTTT.

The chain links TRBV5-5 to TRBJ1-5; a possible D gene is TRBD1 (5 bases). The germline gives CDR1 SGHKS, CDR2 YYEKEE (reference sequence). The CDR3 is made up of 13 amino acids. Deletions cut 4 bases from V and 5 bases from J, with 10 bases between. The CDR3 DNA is TGTGCCAGCAGCACAGGAAACTATCAGCCCCAGCATTTT. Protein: CASSTGNYQPQHF.

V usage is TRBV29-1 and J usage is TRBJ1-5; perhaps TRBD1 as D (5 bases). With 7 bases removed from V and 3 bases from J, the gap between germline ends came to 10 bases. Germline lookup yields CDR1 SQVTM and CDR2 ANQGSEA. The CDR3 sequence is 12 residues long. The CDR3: CSGGNFNQPQHF. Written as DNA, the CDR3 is TGCAGCGGGGGGAATTTCAATCAGCCCCAGCATTTT.